This T cell receptor (beta chain) was sequenced in a study of beta chain features in type 1 diabetes. Study results and caveats: The similarity of naive, central memory and Treg TCRB repertoires appeared greater among patients than among healthy donors.

Note on this clone: The antigen is not known.

Germline V gene data show CDR1 as GTSNPN and CDR2 as SVGIG (reference sequence). The CDR3 has 15 residues. The V end lost 4 bases, the J end lost 2 bases, and 16 bases lay between the germline ends. The entirety of the isolated RNA underwent reverse transcription, so expressed TCRB transcripts were sequenced. Measured with immunoSEQ multiplex PCR; TCRdb has only the in-frame clones, and not every one. This table has over 350,000 clones, approximately 15% appearing once. The sequence came from a woman younger than 35 in good health. The chain combines TRBV30 with TRBJ2-3, with D possibly TRBD1 on 6 matching bases. The sample comprised naive CD4+ T cells from blood. CDR3 sequence (DNA): TGTGCCTGGAACCATCCACAGGGCCACACAGATACGCAGTATTTT. Translation gives CAWNHPQGHTDTQYF.